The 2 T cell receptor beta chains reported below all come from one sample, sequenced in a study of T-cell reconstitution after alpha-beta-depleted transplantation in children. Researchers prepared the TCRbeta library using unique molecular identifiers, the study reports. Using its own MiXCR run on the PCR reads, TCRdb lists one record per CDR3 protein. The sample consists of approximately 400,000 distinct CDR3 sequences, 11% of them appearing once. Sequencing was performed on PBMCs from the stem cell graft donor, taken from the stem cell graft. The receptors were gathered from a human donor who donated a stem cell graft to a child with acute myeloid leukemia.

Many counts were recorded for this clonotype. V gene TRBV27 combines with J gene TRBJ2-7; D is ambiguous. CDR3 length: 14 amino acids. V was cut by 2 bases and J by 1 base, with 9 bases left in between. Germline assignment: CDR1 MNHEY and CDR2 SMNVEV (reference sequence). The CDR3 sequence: CASSLRPQSYEQYF. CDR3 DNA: TGTGCCAGCAGTTTAAGGCCTCAGTCCTACGAGCAGTACTTC.

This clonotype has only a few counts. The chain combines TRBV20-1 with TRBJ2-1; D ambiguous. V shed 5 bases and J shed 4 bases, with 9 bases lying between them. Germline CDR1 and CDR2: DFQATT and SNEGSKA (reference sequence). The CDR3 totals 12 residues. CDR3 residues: CSADDSYNEQFF. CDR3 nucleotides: TGCAGTGCTGATGACTCTTACAATGAGCAGTTCTTC.